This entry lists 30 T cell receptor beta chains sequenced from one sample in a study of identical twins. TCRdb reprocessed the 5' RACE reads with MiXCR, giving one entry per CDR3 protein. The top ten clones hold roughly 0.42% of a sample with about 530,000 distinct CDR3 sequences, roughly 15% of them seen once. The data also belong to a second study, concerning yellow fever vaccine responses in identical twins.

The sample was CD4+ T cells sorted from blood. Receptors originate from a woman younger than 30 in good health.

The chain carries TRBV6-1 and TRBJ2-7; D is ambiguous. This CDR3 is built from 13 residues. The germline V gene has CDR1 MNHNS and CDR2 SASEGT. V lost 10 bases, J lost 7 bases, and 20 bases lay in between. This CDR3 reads CATLSGRWAEQYF. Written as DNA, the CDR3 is TGTGCCACCCTCTCCGGACGTTGGGCTGAGCAGTACTTC.

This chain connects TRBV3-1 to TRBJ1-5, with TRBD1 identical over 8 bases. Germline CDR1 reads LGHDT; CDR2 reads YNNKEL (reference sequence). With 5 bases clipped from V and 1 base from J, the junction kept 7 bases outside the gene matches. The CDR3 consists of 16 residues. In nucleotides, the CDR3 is TGTGCCAGCAGCTCCGGACAGGGCATGAGCAATCAGCCCCAGCATTTT. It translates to CASSSGQGMSNQPQHF.

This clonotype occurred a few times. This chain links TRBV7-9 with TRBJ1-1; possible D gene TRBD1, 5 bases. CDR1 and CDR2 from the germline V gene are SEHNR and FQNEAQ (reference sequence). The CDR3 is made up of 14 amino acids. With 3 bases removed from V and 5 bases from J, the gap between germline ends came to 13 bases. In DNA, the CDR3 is TGTGCCAGCAGCTTCGGGGGAGGGACTACTGAAGCTTTCTTT. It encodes CASSFGGGTTEAFF. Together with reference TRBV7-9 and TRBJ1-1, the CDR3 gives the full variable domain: DTGVSQNPRHKITKRGQNVTFRCDPISEHNRLYWYRQTLGQGPEFLTYFQNEAQLEKSRLLSDRFSAERPKGSFSTLEIQRTEQGDSAMYLCASSFGGGTTEAFFGQGTRLTVV.

CDR3 protein: CASTALASGTDTQYF. As DNA, the CDR3 is TGTGCCAGCACCGCGCTAGCGAGCGGCACAGATACGCAGTATTTT. The chain uses TRBV2 and TRBJ2-3; D is possibly TRBD2 (6 bases). The V end lost 7 bases, the J end lost 1 base, and 15 bases lay between the germline ends. The CDR3 is 15 amino acids. Germline V gene lookup returns CDR1 SNHLY and CDR2 FYNNEI.

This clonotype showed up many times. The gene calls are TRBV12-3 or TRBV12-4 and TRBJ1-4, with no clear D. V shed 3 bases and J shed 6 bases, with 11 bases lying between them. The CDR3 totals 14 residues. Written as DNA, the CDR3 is TGTGCCAGCAGTTTTTCGGGAGGTGATGAAAAACTGTTTTTT. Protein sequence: CASSFSGGDEKLFF.

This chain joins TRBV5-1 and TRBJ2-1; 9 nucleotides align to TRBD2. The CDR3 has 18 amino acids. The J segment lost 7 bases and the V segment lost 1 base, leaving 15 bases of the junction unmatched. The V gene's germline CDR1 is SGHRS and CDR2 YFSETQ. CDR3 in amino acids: CASSLRLAGVSGRNEQFF. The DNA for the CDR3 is TGCGCCAGCAGCTTGAGATTAGCGGGAGTAAGTGGGAGGAATGAGCAGTTCTTC.

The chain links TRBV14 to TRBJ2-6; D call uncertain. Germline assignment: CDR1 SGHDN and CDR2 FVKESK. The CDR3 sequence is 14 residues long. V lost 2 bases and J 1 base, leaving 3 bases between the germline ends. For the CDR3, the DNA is TGTGCCAGCAGCCAAATTTCTGGGGCCAACGTCCTGACTTTC. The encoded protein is CASSQISGANVLTF.

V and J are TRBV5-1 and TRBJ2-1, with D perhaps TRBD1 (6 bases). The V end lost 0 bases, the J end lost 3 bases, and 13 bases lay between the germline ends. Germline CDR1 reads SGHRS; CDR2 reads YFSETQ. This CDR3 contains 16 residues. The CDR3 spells CASSLGGGASYNEQFF. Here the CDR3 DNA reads TGCGCCAGCAGCTTGGGTGGGGGCGCCAGCTACAATGAGCAGTTCTTC.

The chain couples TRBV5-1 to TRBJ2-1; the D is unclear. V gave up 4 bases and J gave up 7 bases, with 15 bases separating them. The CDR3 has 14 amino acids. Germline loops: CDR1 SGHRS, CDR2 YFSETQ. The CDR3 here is CASSRLPVGNEQFF. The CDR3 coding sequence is TGCGCCAGCAGCCGGCTCCCGGTGGGGAATGAGCAGTTCTTC.

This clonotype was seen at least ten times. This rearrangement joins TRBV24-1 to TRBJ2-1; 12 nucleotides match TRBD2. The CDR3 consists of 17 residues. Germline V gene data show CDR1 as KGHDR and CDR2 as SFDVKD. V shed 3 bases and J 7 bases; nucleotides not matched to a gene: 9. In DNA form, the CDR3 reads TGTGCCACCAGTGATAGGGCTAGCGGGAGGGTCTTGAATGAGCAGTTCTTC. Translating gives CATSDRASGRVLNEQFF.

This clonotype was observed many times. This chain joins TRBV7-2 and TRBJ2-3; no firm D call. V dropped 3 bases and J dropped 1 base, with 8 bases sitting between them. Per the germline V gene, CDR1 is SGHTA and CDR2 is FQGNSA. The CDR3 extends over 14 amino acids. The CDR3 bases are TGTGCCAGCAGCTTCGGCAGAGGCACAGATACGCAGTATTTT. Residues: CASSFGRGTDTQYF.

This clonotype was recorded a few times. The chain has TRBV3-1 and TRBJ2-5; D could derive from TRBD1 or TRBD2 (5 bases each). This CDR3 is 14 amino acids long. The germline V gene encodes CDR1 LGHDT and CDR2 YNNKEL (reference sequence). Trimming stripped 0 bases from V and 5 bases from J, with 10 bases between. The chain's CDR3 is CASSQEGERETQYF. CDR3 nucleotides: TGTGCCAGCAGCCAAGAAGGGGAGCGGGAGACCCAGTACTTC.

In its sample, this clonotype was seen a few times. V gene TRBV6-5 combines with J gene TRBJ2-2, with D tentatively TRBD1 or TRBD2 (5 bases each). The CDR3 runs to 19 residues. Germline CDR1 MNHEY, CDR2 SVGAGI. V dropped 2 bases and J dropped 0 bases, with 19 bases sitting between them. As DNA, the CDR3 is TGTGCCAGCAGTTACGGGGGACGGATCCTGACCGCGAACACCGGGGAGCTGTTTTTT. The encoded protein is CASSYGGRILTANTGELFF.

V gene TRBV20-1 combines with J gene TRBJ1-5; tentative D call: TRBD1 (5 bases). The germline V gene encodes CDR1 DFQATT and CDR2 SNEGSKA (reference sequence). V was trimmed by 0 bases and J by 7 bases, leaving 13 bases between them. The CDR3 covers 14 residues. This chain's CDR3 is CSARDFGGNQPQHF. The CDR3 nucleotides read TGCAGTGCTAGAGATTTCGGGGGGAACCAGCCCCAGCATTTT.

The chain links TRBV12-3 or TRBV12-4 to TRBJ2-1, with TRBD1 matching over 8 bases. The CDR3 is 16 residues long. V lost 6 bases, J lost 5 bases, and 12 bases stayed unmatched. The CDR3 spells CASSYPETGADNEQFF. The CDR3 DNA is TGTGCCAGCAGCTATCCGGAGACAGGGGCCGACAATGAGCAGTTCTTC.

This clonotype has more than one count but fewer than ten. The CDR3 DNA reads TGCAGTGCTAGATCGCAGAAAAGCTCCTACGAGCAGTACTTC. As protein: CSARSQKSSYEQYF. This chain uses TRBV20-1 with TRBJ2-7; D not certain. CDR3 length equals 14 residues. The V and J ends lost 2 bases and 0 bases respectively, with 11 bases between them. Looked up from germline, CDR1 is DFQATT and CDR2 is SNEGSKA (reference sequence).

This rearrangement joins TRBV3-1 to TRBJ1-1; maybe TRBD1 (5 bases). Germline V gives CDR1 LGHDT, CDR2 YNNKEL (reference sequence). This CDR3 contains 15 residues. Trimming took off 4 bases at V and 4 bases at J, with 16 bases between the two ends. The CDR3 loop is CASSPTQGSVTEAFF. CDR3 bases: TGTGCCAGCAGCCCGACCCAGGGCTCGGTCACTGAAGCTTTCTTT. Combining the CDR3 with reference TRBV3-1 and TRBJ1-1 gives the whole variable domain DTAVSQTPKYLVTQMGNDKSIKCEQNLGHDTMYWYKQDSKKFLKIMFSYNNKELIINETVPNRFSPKSPDKAHLNLHINSLELGDSAVYFCASSPTQGSVTEAFFGQGTRLTVV.

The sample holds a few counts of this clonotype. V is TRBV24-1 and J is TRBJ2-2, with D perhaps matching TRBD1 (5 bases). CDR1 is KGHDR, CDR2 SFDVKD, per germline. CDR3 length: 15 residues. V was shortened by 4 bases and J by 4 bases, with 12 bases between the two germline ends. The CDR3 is CATSDRRVGTGELFF. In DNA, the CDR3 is TGTGCCACCAGTGACCGCAGGGTCGGCACCGGGGAGCTGTTTTTT.

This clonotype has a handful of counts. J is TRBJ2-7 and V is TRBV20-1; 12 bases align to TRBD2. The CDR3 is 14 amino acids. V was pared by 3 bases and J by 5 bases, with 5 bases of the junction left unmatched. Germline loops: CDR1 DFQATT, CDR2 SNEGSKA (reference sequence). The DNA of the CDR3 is TGCAGTGCTAGGGCGACTAGCGGGAGCCACGAGCAGTACTTC. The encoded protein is CSARATSGSHEQYF.

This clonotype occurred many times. The CDR3, as DNA: TGTGCCATCAGGACACTAGCGGGAACCTACAATGAGCAGTTCTTC. Translation gives CAIRTLAGTYNEQFF. The V gene is TRBV10-3, the J gene TRBJ2-1; 10 nucleotides match TRBD2. The V gene end was trimmed by 6 bases and the J gene end by 2 bases; junction bases not matched to a gene: 4. The germline V gene has CDR1 ENHRY and CDR2 SYGVKD. This CDR3 is 15 amino acids long.

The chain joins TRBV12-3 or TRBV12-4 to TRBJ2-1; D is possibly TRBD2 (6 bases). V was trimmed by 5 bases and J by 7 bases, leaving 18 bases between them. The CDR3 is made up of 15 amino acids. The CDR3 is CASSPSGSPRNEQFF. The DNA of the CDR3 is TGTGCCAGCAGTCCCAGCGGGTCGCCTCGTAATGAGCAGTTCTTC.

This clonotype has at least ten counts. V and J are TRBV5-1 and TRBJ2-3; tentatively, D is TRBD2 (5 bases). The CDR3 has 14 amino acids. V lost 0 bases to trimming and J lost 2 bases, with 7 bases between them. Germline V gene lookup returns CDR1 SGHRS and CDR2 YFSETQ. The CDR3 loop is CASSLAGNTDTQYF. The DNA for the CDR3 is TGCGCCAGCAGCTTGGCGGGAAACACAGATACGCAGTATTTT.

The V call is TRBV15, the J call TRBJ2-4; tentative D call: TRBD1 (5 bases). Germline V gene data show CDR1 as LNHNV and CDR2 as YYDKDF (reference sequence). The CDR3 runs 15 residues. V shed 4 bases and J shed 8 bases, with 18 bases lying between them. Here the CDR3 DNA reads TGTGCCACCAGCATAACACAGGAGACGGCCCACATTCAGTACTTC. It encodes CATSITQETAHIQYF.

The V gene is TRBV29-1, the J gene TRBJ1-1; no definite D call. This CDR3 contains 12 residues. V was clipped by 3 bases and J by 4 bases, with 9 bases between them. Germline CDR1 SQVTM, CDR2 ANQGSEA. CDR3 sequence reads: CSVDVLSTEAFF. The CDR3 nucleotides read TGCAGCGTTGACGTGTTATCCACTGAAGCTTTCTTT.

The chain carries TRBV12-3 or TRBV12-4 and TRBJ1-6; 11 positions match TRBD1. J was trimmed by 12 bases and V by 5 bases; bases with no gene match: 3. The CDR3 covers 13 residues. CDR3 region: CASSGTGGLPLHF. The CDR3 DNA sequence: TGTGCCAGCAGTGGGACAGGGGGATTACCCCTCCACTTT.

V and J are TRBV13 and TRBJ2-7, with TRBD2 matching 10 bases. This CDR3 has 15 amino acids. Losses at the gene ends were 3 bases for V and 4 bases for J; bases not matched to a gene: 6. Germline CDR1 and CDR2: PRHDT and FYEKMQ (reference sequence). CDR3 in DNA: TGTGCCAGCAGCTTTTCGTCAGCGGGAGGGTACGAGCAGTACTTC. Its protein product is CASSFSSAGGYEQYF. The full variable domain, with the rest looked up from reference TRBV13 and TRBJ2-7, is AAGVIQSPRHLIKEKRETATLKCYPIPRHDTVYWYQQGPGQDPQFLISFYEKMQSDKGSIPDRFSAQQFSDYHSELNMSSLELGDSALYFCASSFSSAGGYEQYFGPGTRLTVT.

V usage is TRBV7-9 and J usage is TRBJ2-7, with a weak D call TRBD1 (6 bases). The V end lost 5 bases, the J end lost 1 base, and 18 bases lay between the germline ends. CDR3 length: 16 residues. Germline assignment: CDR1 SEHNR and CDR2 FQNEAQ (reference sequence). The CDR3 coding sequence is TGTGCCAGCAGCCTTACTCAGGGGAAGGCTTCCTACGAGCAGTACTTC. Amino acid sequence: CASSLTQGKASYEQYF.

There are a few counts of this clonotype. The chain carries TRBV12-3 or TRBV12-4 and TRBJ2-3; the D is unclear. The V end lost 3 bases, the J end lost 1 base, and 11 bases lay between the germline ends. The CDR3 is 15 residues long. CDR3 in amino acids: CASSFGTARTDTQYF. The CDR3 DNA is TGTGCCAGCAGTTTCGGTACAGCGCGCACAGATACGCAGTATTTT.

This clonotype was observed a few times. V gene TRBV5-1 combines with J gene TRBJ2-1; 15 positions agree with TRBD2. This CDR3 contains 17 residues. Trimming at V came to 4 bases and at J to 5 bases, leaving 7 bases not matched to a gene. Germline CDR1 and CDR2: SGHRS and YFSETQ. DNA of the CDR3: TGCGCCAGCAGCCCTCCCGGGACTAGCGGGGGGAACAATGAGCAGTTCTTC. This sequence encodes CASSPPGTSGGNNEQFF. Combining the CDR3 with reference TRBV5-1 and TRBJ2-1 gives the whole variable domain KAGVTQTPRYLIKTRGQQVTLSCSPISGHRSVSWYQQTPGQGLQFLFEYFSETQRNKGNFPGRFSGRQFSNSRSEMNVSTLELGDSALYLCASSPPGTSGGNNEQFFGPGTRLTVL.

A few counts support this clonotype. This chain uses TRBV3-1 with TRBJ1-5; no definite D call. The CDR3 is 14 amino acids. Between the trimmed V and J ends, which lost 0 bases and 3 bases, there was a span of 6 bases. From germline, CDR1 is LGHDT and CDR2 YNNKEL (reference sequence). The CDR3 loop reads CASSQEQHNQPQHF. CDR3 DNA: TGTGCCAGCAGCCAAGAACAGCACAATCAGCCCCAGCATTTT.